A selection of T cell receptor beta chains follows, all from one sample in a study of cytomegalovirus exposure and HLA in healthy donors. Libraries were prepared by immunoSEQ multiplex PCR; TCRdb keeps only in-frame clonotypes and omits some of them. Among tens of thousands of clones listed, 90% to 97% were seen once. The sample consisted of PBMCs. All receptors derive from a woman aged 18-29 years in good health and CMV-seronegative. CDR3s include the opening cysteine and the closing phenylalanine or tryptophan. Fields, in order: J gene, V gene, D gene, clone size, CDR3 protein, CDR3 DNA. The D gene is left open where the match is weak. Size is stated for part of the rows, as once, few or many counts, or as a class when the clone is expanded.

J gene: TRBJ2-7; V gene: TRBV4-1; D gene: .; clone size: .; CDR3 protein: CASSPLGFGTYEQYF; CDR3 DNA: TGCGCCAGCAGCCCCCTCGGGTTCGGAACCTACGAGCAGTACTTC
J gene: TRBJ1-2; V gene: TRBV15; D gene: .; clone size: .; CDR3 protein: CATRPRGGYGYTF; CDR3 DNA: TGTGCCACCAGACCACGGGGGGGCTATGGCTACACCTTC
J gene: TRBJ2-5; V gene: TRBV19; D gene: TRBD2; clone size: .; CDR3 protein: CASTLAGGGQETQYF; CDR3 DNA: TGTGCCAGTACCCTAGCGGGAGGGGGCCAAGAGACCCAGTACTTC
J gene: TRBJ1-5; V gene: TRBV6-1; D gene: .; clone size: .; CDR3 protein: CASNPTSGGQPQHF; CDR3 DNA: TGTGCCAGCAACCCCACCTCGGGGGGTCAGCCCCAGCATTTT
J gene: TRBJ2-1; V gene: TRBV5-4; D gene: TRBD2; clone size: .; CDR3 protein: CASTIPGREGLEQFF; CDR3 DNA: TGTGCCAGCACCATCCCGGGGCGGGAGGGCCTTGAGCAGTTCTTC
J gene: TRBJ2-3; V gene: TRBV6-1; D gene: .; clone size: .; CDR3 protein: CASSAKDWASTDTQYF; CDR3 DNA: TGTGCCAGCAGTGCCAAGGACTGGGCTAGCACAGATACGCAGTATTTT
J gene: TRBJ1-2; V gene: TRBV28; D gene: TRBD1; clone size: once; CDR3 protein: CASSQTPGQGYSYTF; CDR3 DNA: TGTGCCAGCAGTCAAACCCCAGGACAGGGGTATAGCTACACCTTC
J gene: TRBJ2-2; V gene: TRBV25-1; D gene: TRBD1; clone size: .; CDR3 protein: CASSGKGGAWGELFF; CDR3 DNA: TGTGCCAGCAGTGGTAAAGGGGGCGCGTGGGGGGAGCTGTTTTTT
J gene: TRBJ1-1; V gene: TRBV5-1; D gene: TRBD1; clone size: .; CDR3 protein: CASRYRGRGGTEAFF; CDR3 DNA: TGCGCCAGCAGGTACAGGGGGCGCGGGGGCACTGAAGCTTTCTTT
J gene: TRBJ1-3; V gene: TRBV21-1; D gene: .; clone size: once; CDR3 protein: CASSSTHRDRVGNTIYF; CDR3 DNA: TGTGCCAGCAGCTCCACCCACCGGGACAGGGTCGGAAACACCATATATTTT
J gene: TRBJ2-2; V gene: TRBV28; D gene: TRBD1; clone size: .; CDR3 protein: CASSLGGQGTGELFF; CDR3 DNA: TGTGCCAGCAGTTTAGGGGGACAGGGCACCGGGGAGCTGTTTTTT
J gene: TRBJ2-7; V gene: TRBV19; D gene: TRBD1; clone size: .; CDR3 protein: CASSPRGQVPYEQYF; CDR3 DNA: TGTGCCAGTAGTCCCCGGGGACAGGTCCCCTACGAGCAGTACTTC
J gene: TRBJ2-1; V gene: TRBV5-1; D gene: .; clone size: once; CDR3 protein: CASRLGTYNEQFF; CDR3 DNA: TGCGCCAGCAGACTAGGGACCTACAATGAGCAGTTCTTC
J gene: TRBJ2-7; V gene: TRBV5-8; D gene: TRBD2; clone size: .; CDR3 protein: CASSRRLAAYEQYF; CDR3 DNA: TGTGCCAGCAGCCGTAGACTAGCGGCCTACGAGCAGTACTTC
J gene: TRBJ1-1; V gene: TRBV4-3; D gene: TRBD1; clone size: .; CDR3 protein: CASSQEGDRGGWGAFF; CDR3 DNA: TGCGCCAGCAGCCAAGAGGGGGACAGGGGGGGATGGGGAGCTTTCTTT
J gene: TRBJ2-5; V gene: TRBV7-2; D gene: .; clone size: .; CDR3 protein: CASSLGGGGPSQETQYF; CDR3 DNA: TGTGCCAGCAGCTTAGGTGGTGGGGGCCCGAGCCAAGAGACCCAGTACTTC
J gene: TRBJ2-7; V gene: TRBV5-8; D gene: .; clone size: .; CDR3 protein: CASSPGLGFAGQYF; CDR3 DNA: TGTGCCAGCAGCCCCGGACTGGGTTTTGCTGGGCAGTACTTC
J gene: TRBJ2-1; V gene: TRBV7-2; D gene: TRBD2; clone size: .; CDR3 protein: CASSLGPPGLAGINEQFF; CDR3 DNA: TGTGCCAGCAGCTTGGGCCCCCCGGGACTAGCGGGGATCAATGAGCAGTTCTTC
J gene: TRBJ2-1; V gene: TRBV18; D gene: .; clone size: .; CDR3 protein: CASSPGEQVGYNEQFF; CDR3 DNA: TGTGCCAGCTCACCAGGGGAACAGGTCGGGTACAATGAGCAGTTCTTC
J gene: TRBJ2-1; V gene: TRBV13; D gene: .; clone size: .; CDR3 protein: CASSLGGTDRAWINEQFF; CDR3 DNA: TGTGCCAGCAGCTTGGGGGGTACAGACAGGGCTTGGATCAATGAGCAGTTCTTC
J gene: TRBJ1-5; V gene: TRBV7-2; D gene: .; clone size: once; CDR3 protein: CASSSAYSNQPQHF; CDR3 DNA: TGTGCCAGCAGCTCCGCCTATAGCAATCAGCCCCAGCATTTT
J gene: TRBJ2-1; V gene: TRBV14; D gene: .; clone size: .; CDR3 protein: CASSQHGTSAEQFF; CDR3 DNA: TGTGCCAGCAGCCAACACGGGACATCGGCTGAGCAGTTCTTC
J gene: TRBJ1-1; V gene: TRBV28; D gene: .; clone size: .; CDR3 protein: CASSPTGGSTEAFF; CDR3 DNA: TGTGCCAGCAGTCCCACCGGGGGGAGCACTGAAGCTTTCTTT
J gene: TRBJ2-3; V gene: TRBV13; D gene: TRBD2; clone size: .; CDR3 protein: CASSPPRGGRRDSTDTQYF; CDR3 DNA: TGTGCCAGCAGCCCCCCACGGGGCGGGAGGAGGGATAGCACAGATACGCAGTATTTT
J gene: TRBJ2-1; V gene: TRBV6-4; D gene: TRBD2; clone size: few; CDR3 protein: CASSDSGGGSYNEQFF; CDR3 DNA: TGTGCCAGCAGTGACTCGGGGGGGGGTTCCTACAATGAGCAGTTCTTC
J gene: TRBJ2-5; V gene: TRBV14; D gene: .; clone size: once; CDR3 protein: CASSQGGGQTQYF; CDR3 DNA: TGTGCCAGCAGCCAAGGAGGGGGACAGACCCAGTACTTC
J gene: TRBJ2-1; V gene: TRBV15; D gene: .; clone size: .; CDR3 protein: CATRASYNEQFF; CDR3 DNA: TGTGCCACCCGCGCCTCCTACAATGAGCAGTTCTTC
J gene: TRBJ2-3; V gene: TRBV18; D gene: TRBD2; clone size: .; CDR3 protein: CASSPEAGLSVDTQYF; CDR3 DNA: TGTGCCAGCTCACCAGAAGCGGGATTGAGTGTGGATACGCAGTATTTT
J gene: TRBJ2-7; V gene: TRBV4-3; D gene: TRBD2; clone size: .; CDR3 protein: CASSQPGREGTAAYEQYF; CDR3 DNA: TGCGCCAGCAGCCAACCGGGGCGGGAGGGCACAGCCGCGTACGAGCAGTACTTC
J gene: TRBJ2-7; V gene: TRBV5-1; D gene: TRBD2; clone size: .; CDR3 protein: CASSAGGPPYEQYF; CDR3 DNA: TGCGCCAGCAGCGCGGGGGGACCTCCCTACGAGCAGTACTTC
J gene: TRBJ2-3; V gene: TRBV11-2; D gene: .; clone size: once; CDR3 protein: CASSPGETDTQYF; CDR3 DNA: TGTGCCAGCAGCCCCGGGGAGACAGATACGCAGTATTTT
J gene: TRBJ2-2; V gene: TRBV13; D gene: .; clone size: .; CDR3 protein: CASSLAGQYNTGELFF; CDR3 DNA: TGTGCCAGCAGCTTAGCGGGACAATACAACACCGGGGAGCTGTTTTTT
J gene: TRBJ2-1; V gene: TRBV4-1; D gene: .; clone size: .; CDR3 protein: CASSSPLAGPYNEQFF; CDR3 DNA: TGCGCCAGCAGCTCCCCACTGGCGGGTCCCTACAATGAGCAGTTCTTC
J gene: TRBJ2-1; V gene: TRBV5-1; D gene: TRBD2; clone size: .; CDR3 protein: CASSLAGAGGVYNEQFF; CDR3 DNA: TGCGCCAGCAGCTTGGCCGGGGCGGGAGGGGTCTACAATGAGCAGTTCTTC
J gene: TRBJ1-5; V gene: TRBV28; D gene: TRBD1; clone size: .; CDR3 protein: CASSLQGKAQHF; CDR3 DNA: TGTGCCAGCAGTCTACAGGGGAAGGCCCAGCATTTT
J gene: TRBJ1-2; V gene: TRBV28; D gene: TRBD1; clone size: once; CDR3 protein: CASRTGLGGYTF; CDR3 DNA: TGTGCCAGCAGGACAGGGCTCGGTGGCTACACCTTC
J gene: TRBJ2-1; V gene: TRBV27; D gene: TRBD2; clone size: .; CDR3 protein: CASTFLGLAGSYNEQFF; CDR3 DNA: TGTGCCAGCACCTTTTTGGGTCTAGCGGGCTCCTACAATGAGCAGTTCTTC
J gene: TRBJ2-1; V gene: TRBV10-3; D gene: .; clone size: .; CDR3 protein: CAIGAGAGNEQFF; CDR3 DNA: TGTGCCATCGGAGCAGGGGCGGGCAATGAGCAGTTCTTC
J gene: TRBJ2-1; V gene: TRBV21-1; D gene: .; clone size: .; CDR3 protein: CASTPGGGLKHNEQFF; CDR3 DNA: TGTGCCAGCACCCCCGGGGGGGGCCTGAAGCACAATGAGCAGTTCTTC
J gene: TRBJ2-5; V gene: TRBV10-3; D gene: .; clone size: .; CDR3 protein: CAISPGQRETQYF; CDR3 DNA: TGTGCCATCAGCCCCGGACAGAGGGAGACCCAGTACTTC
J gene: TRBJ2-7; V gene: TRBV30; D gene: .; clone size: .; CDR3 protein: CAWSGPTVRRGEQYF; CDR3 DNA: TGTGCCTGGAGTGGCCCGACAGTCCGGCGGGGCGAGCAGTACTTC
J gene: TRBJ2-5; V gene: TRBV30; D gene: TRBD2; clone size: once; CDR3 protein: CAWSGEGVAGWETQYF; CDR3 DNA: TGTGCCTGGAGTGGGGAAGGGGTAGCGGGGTGGGAGACCCAGTACTTC
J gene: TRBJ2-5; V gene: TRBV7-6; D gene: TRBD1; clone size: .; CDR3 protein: CASSLGVYRGRGTQYF; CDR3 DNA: TGTGCCAGCAGCTTGGGGGTTTACAGGGGGCGGGGGACCCAGTACTTC
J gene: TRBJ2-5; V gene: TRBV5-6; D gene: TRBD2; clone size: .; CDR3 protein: CASSPASGGWGQETQYF; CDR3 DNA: TGTGCCAGCAGCCCCGCTAGCGGGGGGTGGGGCCAAGAGACCCAGTACTTC
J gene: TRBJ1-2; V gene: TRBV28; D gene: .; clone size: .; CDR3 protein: CASSFPTGGTRYGYTF; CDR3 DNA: TGTGCCAGCAGTTTCCCCACCGGGGGGACGCGCTATGGCTACACCTTC
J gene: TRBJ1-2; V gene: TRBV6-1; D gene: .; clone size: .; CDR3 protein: CASSDIPRVVANYGYTF; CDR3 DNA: TGTGCCAGCAGTGATATCCCCCGGGTCGTGGCTAACTATGGCTACACCTTC
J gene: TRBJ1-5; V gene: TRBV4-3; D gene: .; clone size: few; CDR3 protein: CASSQEGGERNQPQHF; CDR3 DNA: TGCGCCAGCAGCCAAGAAGGGGGGGAGAGAAATCAGCCCCAGCATTTT
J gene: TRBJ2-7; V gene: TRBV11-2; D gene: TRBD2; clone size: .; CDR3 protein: CASSLRGGEQYF; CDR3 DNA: TGTGCCAGCAGCTTACGGGGGGGCGAGCAGTACTTC